Each of the 17 T cell receptor beta chains below was sequenced from the same sample in a study of blood T cell repertoires in COVID-19. Libraries were prepared by immunoSEQ multiplex PCR; TCRdb keeps only in-frame clonotypes and omits some of them. Seen here are around 250,000 clones, about nine tenths observed once, and the top ten hold approximately 9%. The sequenced sample consisted of peripheral blood. These receptors all stem from a middle-aged man with active or convalescent COVID-19.

The chain employs TRBV21-1 and TRBJ2-1; TRBD2 is taken as the D call from the table, unchecked against the DNA. TRBV21-1 is classified as a pseudogene. CDR3 length: 16 residues. The DNA of the CDR3 is TGTGCCAGCAGCAAGGGGGCGGGAGGGCCCGAGAATGAGCAGTTCTTC. It is translated as CASSKGAGGPENEQFF.

The rearrangement links TRBV7-6 to TRBJ2-3, with 7 positions matching TRBD2. CDR3 length: 15 residues. Germline V gives CDR1 SGHVS, CDR2 FNYEAQ. The junction had 7 bases not matched to a gene; V was cut back by 5 bases and J by 2 bases. This CDR3 is CASSGGGFNTDTQYF. CDR3 coding DNA: TGTGCCAGCAGCGGGGGGGGGTTCAACACAGATACGCAGTATTTT.

V and J are TRBV28 and TRBJ1-5; possibly TRBD1 for D (5 bases). The germline V gene has CDR1 MDHEN and CDR2 SYDVKM. This CDR3 has 15 amino acids. V lost 5 bases and J lost 3, with 14 bases in between. The CDR3, as DNA: TGTGCCAGCAGTACATCCTGGGGCAACAATCAGCCCCAGCATTTT. Translated: CASSTSWGNNQPQHF.

This chain connects TRBV7-2 to TRBJ1-2; D might be TRBD1 (5 bases). Trimming shortened V by 9 bases and J by 0 bases, and 14 bases separated the two germline ends. CDR3 length equals 14 residues. Germline assignment: CDR1 SGHTA and CDR2 FQGNSA. CDR3: CARPGDLTNYGYTF. The CDR3 bases are TGTGCCAGACCGGGGGATCTTACTAACTATGGCTACACCTTC.

The chain uses TRBV12-5 and TRBJ1-5; D is perhaps TRBD1 (5 bases). The CDR3 totals 15 residues. The V gene's germline CDR1 is LGHNT and CDR2 FRNRAP. Trimming removed 2 bases at V and 7 bases at J, with 15 bases between. CDR3: CASGLTPTGGQPQHF. DNA for the CDR3: TGTGCTAGTGGTTTGACCCCTACCGGGGGACAGCCCCAGCATTTT.

This rearrangement joins TRBV3-1 (or the pseudogene TRBV3-2) to TRBJ2-3; no reliable D call. The CDR3 sequence is 11 residues long. CDR1 is LGHDT and CDR2 is YNNKEL in the germline V gene (reference sequence). The ends were cut back, 4 bases at V and 6 bases at J, with 5 bases in the middle. The CDR3 bases are TGTGCCAGCAGCCGTTCGGATACGCAGTATTTT. Its translation: CASSRSDTQYF.

The chain joins TRBV9 to TRBJ1-4; D not resolved. The V end lost 0 bases, the J end lost 4 bases, and 13 bases lay between the germline ends. There are 16 residues in the CDR3. Germline CDR1 reads SGDLS; CDR2 reads YYNGEE. The CDR3 coding sequence is TGTGCCAGCAGCGTAGCATTGGGAGGAGGTAATGAAAAACTGTTTTTT. Translation gives CASSVALGGGNEKLFF.

This clone was seen a handful of times. The chain uses TRBV5-6 and TRBJ1-1, with D unresolved. The CDR3 consists of 15 residues. The V gene's germline CDR1 is SGHDT and CDR2 YYEEEE. V was cut by 4 bases and J by 4 bases, with 17 bases left in between. The CDR3 region is CASSPSGGGGTEAFF. In DNA form, the CDR3 reads TGTGCCAGCAGCCCCTCAGGAGGAGGAGGCACTGAAGCTTTCTTT.

V and J are TRBV6-2 or TRBV6-3 and TRBJ1-5; D gene uncertain. The V gene's germline CDR1 is MNHEY and CDR2 SVGEGT. The CDR3 loop spans 17 amino acids. The V gene lost 2 bases and the J gene lost 9 bases, with 23 bases spanning the gap. The CDR3 region has the DNA TGTGCCAGCAGTTACCCATTAGGCGGCCGAGCCCTTGGGCCCCAGCATTTT. Translation gives CASSYPLGGRALGPQHF.

As to this clone: This sample also contains other DNA sequences that code for the same CDR3. The chain links TRBV10-2 to TRBJ2-7, with D uncertain. CDR1 and CDR2 from the germline V gene are WSHSY and SAAADI. The CDR3 sequence is 11 residues long. The ends were cut back, 3 bases at V and 3 bases at J, with 3 bases in the middle. This CDR3 is CASSDSYEQYF. Here the CDR3 DNA reads TGCGCCAGCAGTGACAGCTACGAGCAGTACTTC.

The gene calls are TRBV5-5 and TRBJ1-5; 7 nucleotides match TRBD1. Germline-derived CDR1 and CDR2 are SGHKS and YYEKEE (reference sequence). The CDR3 length is 15 residues. V was pared by 2 bases and J by 4 bases, with 6 bases of the junction left unmatched. The CDR3: CASSLIPGGNQPQHF. The CDR3 DNA reads as TGTGCCAGCAGCTTAATTCCAGGGGGGAATCAGCCCCAGCATTTT.

The CDR3 DNA reads TGTGCCAGCAGGACCGAACACAGGACAGGGAACATTCAGTACTTC. As protein: CASRTEHRTGNIQYF. V is TRBV27 and J is TRBJ2-4, with 8 nucleotides matching TRBD1. The CDR3 extends over 15 amino acids. Trimming at V came to 6 bases and at J to 7 bases, leaving 11 bases not matched to a gene. Germline V gives CDR1 MNHEY, CDR2 SMNVEV (reference sequence).

The gene calls are TRBV7-9 and TRBJ1-1, with 7 bases that match TRBD1. V gave up 5 bases and J gave up 1 base; unmatched junction bases: 7. CDR1 is SEHNR, CDR2 FQNEAQ, per germline (reference sequence). The CDR3 runs 15 residues. CDR3 region: CASSPPGTANTEAFF. CDR3 nucleotide sequence: TGTGCCAGCAGCCCCCCCGGGACAGCGAACACTGAAGCTTTCTTT.

The chain has TRBV11-2 and TRBJ1-1; D is perhaps TRBD1 (5 bases). CDR1 and CDR2 (germline): SGHAT, FQNNGV. The CDR3 length is 14 residues. Trimming shortened V by 1 base and J by 2 bases, and 8 bases separated the two germline ends. In nucleotides, the CDR3 is TGTGCCAGCAGCTTAGGGACACACAACACTGAAGCTTTCTTT. This translates into CASSLGTHNTEAFF.

This chain links TRBV9 with TRBJ1-4; D is ambiguous. The V gene's germline CDR1 is SGDLS and CDR2 YYNGEE. With 2 bases removed from V and 3 bases from J, the gap between germline ends came to 11 bases. The CDR3 is 15 residues long. The CDR3 spells CASSVTIDSNEKLFF. CDR3 nucleotide sequence: TGTGCCAGCAGCGTCACGATAGACTCTAATGAAAAACTGTTTTTT.

The V call is TRBV5-1, the J call TRBJ2-7; perhaps TRBD2 as D (5 bases). CDR3 size: 14 residues. The germline gives CDR1 SGHRS, CDR2 YFSETQ. The V end lost 0 bases, the J end lost 2 bases, and 9 bases lay between the germline ends. This CDR3 reads CASSLVVGAYEQYF. CDR3 DNA: TGCGCCAGCAGCTTGGTAGTGGGAGCCTACGAGCAGTACTTC.

This chain links TRBV9 with TRBJ1-3; D gene unclear. CDR3 length: 14 amino acids. Trimming stripped 7 bases from V and 0 bases from J, with 11 bases between. Germline V gene lookup returns CDR1 SGDLS and CDR2 YYNGEE. The CDR3 DNA is TGTGCCAGCGGAGACGGTGACTCTGGAAACACCATATATTTT. Translated, it gives CASGDGDSGNTIYF.